These 30 T cell receptor beta chains share one sample of origin, sequenced in a study of human CD8 memory T cell subsets. By UMI-labeled 5' RACE, the TCR beta libraries were made. MiXCR, run by TCRdb on the 5' RACE reads, gives a single entry per CDR3 protein. Among roughly 8,300 distinct CDR3 sequences, 3% to 4% were seen once, and the ten largest hold about 36%. The source material was CD8+ T cells from PBMCs. Receptor source: a human donor in good health.

This clonotype was seen ten or more times. The CDR3 loop reads CASSHNRGDYGYTF. In DNA, the CDR3 is TGCGCCAGCAGCCACAACAGGGGTGACTATGGCTACACCTTC. This chain links TRBV4-1 with TRBJ1-2; 7 bases line up with TRBD1. This CDR3 comprises 14 residues. V was pared by 3 bases and J by 3 bases, with 4 bases of the junction left unmatched. Germline lookup yields CDR1 MGHRA and CDR2 YSYEKL.

This clonotype was picked up many times. This chain connects TRBV27 to TRBJ1-1, with 9 bases aligning to TRBD1. J gave up 8 bases and V 3 bases, and 4 bases lay outside the gene matches. Per germline, CDR1 MNHEY and CDR2 SMNVEV (reference sequence). The CDR3 totals 13 residues. CDR3 in amino acids: CASSFSGQGEAFF. CDR3 sequence (DNA): TGTGCCAGCAGTTTTTCGGGACAGGGCGAAGCTTTCTTT.

In its sample, this clonotype was seen many times. J is TRBJ2-3 and V is TRBV11-2; D is uncertain. V gave up 6 bases and J gave up 5 bases, with 6 bases separating them. The germline V gene encodes CDR1 SGHAT and CDR2 FQNNGV. This CDR3 comprises 11 residues. CDR3 amino acids: CASSYGDTQYF. The CDR3 DNA reads as TGTGCCAGCAGTTACGGAGATACGCAGTATTTT.

The V and J genes are TRBV20-1 and TRBJ2-7; TRBD1 aligns across 7 bases. The CDR3 runs to 15 residues. After removal of 1 base from V and 4 bases from J, the junction contained 10 bases not matched to a gene. Germline CDR1 is DFQATT and CDR2 is SNEGSKA (reference sequence). The CDR3 coding sequence is TGCAGTGCTAGAGCCCCGACAGGGTCCCTTTACGAGCAGTACTTC. Its protein product is CSARAPTGSLYEQYF.

V usage is TRBV9 and J usage is TRBJ2-3; D is possibly TRBD2 (6 bases). This CDR3 is 15 amino acids long. V shed 5 bases and J shed 2 bases, with 15 bases lying between them. CDR1 SGDLS and CDR2 YYNGEE come from the germline V gene. The CDR3 loop reads CASSTYGGDTDTQYF. CDR3 DNA sequence: TGTGCCAGCAGTACCTATGGAGGGGACACAGATACGCAGTATTTT.

This clonotype was seen many times. The chain recombines TRBV3-1 with TRBJ2-1; D is unresolved. Germline CDR1 and CDR2: LGHDT and YNNKEL (reference sequence). The CDR3 covers 17 residues. Trimming removed 2 bases from V and 1 base from J, with 15 bases in between. CDR3 sequence: CASSQQDPWPSYNEQFF. CDR3 in DNA: TGTGCCAGCAGCCAACAAGATCCCTGGCCATCCTACAATGAGCAGTTCTTC.

This clonotype was recorded many times. J is TRBJ2-7 and V is TRBV12-3 or TRBV12-4; the D is unclear. The V and J ends lost 0 bases and 4 bases respectively, with 10 bases between them. The CDR3 runs to 14 residues. The CDR3 DNA follows: TGTGCCAGCAGTTTAGCAGGGCGATCTTACGAGCAGTACTTC. This gives the protein CASSLAGRSYEQYF.

This clonotype has a count of ten or more. In DNA, the CDR3 is TGTGCCAGCAGCGTAGGACAGGGGACAACTGAAGCTTTCTTT. It translates to CASSVGQGTTEAFF. The V call is TRBV9, the J call TRBJ1-1, with 8 bases that match TRBD1. The CDR3 covers 14 residues. Germline V gene lookup returns CDR1 SGDLS and CDR2 YYNGEE. V lost 0 bases and J lost 5; bases outside the gene matches: 3.

This clonotype has a count of ten or more. This chain connects TRBV24-1 to TRBJ2-3; 7 bases fit TRBD2. V lost 0 bases, J lost 5 bases, and 4 bases stayed unmatched. The CDR3 contains 15 residues. Germline lookup yields CDR1 KGHDR and CDR2 SFDVKD. CDR3 protein: CATSDLTGGGDTQYF. CDR3 nucleotides: TGTGCCACCAGTGATTTGACGGGGGGTGGAGATACGCAGTATTTT.

This clonotype was seen repeatedly, ten times or more. The chain couples TRBV6-5 to TRBJ2-7; 8 nucleotides agree with TRBD1. The junction had 10 bases not matched to a gene; V was cut back by 7 bases and J by 2 bases. Germline V lookup: CDR1 MNHEY, CDR2 SVGAGI. This CDR3 has 15 amino acids. The CDR3 loop reads CASTISPDRAYEQYF. Here the CDR3 DNA reads TGTGCCAGCACGATATCCCCGGACAGGGCCTACGAGCAGTACTTC.

V usage is TRBV7-9 and J usage is TRBJ2-7; D not certain. CDR1 is SEHNR, CDR2 FQNEAQ, per germline (reference sequence). The CDR3 runs to 12 residues. V was cut by 6 bases and J by 0 bases, with 6 bases left in between. The chain's CDR3 is CASSHNSYEQYF. CDR3 sequence (DNA): TGTGCCAGCAGTCACAACTCCTACGAGCAGTACTTC.

This clonotype appeared many times. The V call is TRBV4-2, the J call TRBJ1-2; no clear D. The CDR3 runs to 12 residues. The V end lost 4 bases, the J end lost 9 bases, and 12 bases lay between the germline ends. CDR1 and CDR2 (germline): LGHNA, YNFKEQ. CDR3 DNA: TGTGCCAGCAGCCCTCACCAGAGGAGCTACACCTTC. Protein: CASSPHQRSYTF.

This clonotype was counted many times. The chain employs TRBV11-2 and TRBJ2-2; D tentatively fits TRBD1 or TRBD2 (5 bases each). Germline V CDR1 and CDR2: SGHAT, FQNNGV. This CDR3 is 18 amino acids long. V lost 1 base, J lost 2 bases, and 17 bases lay in between. In nucleotides, the CDR3 is TGTGCCAGCAGCTTAGTTATTGGGGGTTCAGTTAACACCGGGGAGCTGTTTTTT. The encoded protein is CASSLVIGGSVNTGELFF.

This clonotype is categorized as medium-sized. The chain carries TRBV20-1 and TRBJ1-5; 8 bases fit TRBD1. The germline CDR1 and CDR2 sequences are DFQATT and SNEGSKA (reference sequence). The CDR3 sequence is 15 residues long. J gave up 4 bases and V 3 bases, and 8 bases lay outside the gene matches. In DNA, the CDR3 is TGCAGTGCTAGTTACGGAACAGGGGGAAATCAGCCCCAGCATTTT. Encoded protein: CSASYGTGGNQPQHF.

This clonotype was recorded at least ten times. The chain links TRBV6-2 or TRBV6-3 to TRBJ2-1; TRBD2 agrees at 10 bases. This CDR3 comprises 16 residues. CDR1 and CDR2 from the germline V gene are MNHEY and SVGEGT. Trimming at V came to 3 bases and at J to 3 bases, leaving 5 bases not matched to a gene. Here the CDR3 DNA reads TGTGCCAGCAGTTATCCAACTAGCGGGATCTACAATGAGCAGTTCTTC. Translating gives CASSYPTSGIYNEQFF.

This clonotype was seen repeatedly, ten times or more. This chain links TRBV19 with TRBJ2-3, with TRBD1 identical over 8 bases. The CDR3 has 15 residues. Trimming took 7 bases from V and 4 from J; bases not matched to a gene: 10. CDR1 LNHDA and CDR2 SQIVND come from the germline V gene (reference sequence). Here the CDR3 DNA reads TGTGCCAGTACCCTAGGGACAGGCGGCGCAGATACGCAGTATTTT. It translates to CASTLGTGGADTQYF.

This clonotype has just a few counts. The chain is built from TRBV7-9 and TRBJ1-2; no clear D gene. The germline gives CDR1 SEHNR, CDR2 FQNEAQ (reference sequence). The CDR3 totals 13 residues. V dropped 5 bases and J dropped 3 bases, with 10 bases sitting between them. The chain's CDR3 is CASSPVEDYGYTF. Here the CDR3 DNA reads TGTGCCAGCAGCCCAGTGGAAGACTATGGCTACACCTTC.

This clonotype was recorded at least ten times. The rearrangement uses TRBV19 and TRBJ2-7; D gene unclear. Trimming left V 3 bases short and J 4 bases short, with 13 bases between. Germline-derived CDR1 and CDR2 are LNHDA and SQIVND (reference sequence). The CDR3 contains 14 residues. This CDR3 reads CASSISEVSYEQYF. The CDR3 region has the DNA TGTGCCAGTAGTATCTCAGAGGTCAGTTACGAGCAGTACTTC. The variable domain in full, completed from reference TRBV19 and TRBJ2-7, reads DGGITQSPKYLFRKEGQNVTLSCEQNLNHDAMYWYRQDPGQGLRLIYYSQIVNDFQKGDIAEGYSVSREKKESFPLTVTSAQKNPTAFYLCASSISEVSYEQYFGPGTRLTVT.

This clonotype was observed at least ten times. The chain links TRBV28 to TRBJ2-5; D not resolved. CDR1 is MDHEN and CDR2 is SYDVKM in the germline V gene. CDR3 size: 14 residues. Between the trimmed V and J ends, which lost 5 bases and 9 bases, there was a span of 19 bases. The CDR3: CASSRGPTSIPQYF. The CDR3 DNA is TGTGCCAGCAGTCGAGGACCGACATCCATTCCCCAGTACTTC. Together with reference TRBV28 and TRBJ2-5, the CDR3 gives the full variable domain: DVKVTQSSRYLVKRTGEKVFLECVQDMDHENMFWYRQDPGLGLRLIYFSYDVKMKEKGDIPEGYSVSREKKERFSLILESASTNQTSMYLCASSRGPTSIPQYFGPGTRLLVL.

Points on this clonotype: A much larger clone differs by one base, so this may be a read error. The chain couples TRBV27 to TRBJ1-1; 8 positions agree with TRBD1. Per the germline V gene, CDR1 is MNHEY and CDR2 is SMNVEV (reference sequence). This CDR3 has 17 amino acids. Here the CDR3 DNA reads TGTGCCAGCAGCAAAATCACAACCCAGGGGGCTAACACTGACGCTTTCTTT. Encoded protein: CASSKITTQGANTDAFF.

This clonotype was detected ten times or more. V and J are TRBV20-1 and TRBJ2-2; tentative D call: TRBD1 (6 bases). Trimming pared 0 bases from V and 3 bases from J, leaving 14 bases between. The CDR3 is 16 residues long. CDR1 DFQATT and CDR2 SNEGSKA come from the germline V gene (reference sequence). The DNA of the CDR3 is TGCAGTGCTAGAGATCCCCGGACAGTGCACACCGGGGAGCTGTTTTTT. This codes for CSARDPRTVHTGELFF.

In this sample, this clonotype turned up many times. The rearrangement joins TRBV7-9 to TRBJ1-2; D is unclear. Trimming cost V 1 base and J 4 bases, with 13 bases left between them. The CDR3 is 15 amino acids. Germline CDR1 reads SEHNR; CDR2 reads FQNEAQ (reference sequence). In DNA form, the CDR3 reads TGTGCCAGCAGCTTAGATGGGTACCGAAGCTATGGCTACACCTTC. Amino acid sequence: CASSLDGYRSYGYTF.

In its sample, this clonotype ranks as medium-sized. The V and J genes are TRBV20-1 and TRBJ2-1, with TRBD2 matching over 9 bases. V shed 1 base and J 7 bases; nucleotides not matched to a gene: 14. The germline CDR1 and CDR2 sequences are DFQATT and SNEGSKA (reference sequence). This CDR3 is built from 17 residues. This CDR3 is CSARGITVSGSKNEQFF. CDR3 DNA sequence: TGCAGTGCTAGAGGCATTACCGTTAGCGGGAGTAAAAATGAGCAGTTCTTC.

This clonotype has more than one count but fewer than ten. The chain uses TRBV15 and TRBJ2-1; TRBD2 aligns across 8 bases. CDR3 length equals 14 residues. J was trimmed by 6 bases and V by 3 bases; bases with no gene match: 4. Germline V gives CDR1 LNHNV, CDR2 YYDKDF (reference sequence). Here the CDR3 reads CATSSSGGINEQFF. CDR3 nucleotides: TGTGCCACCAGCAGCTCGGGAGGGATCAATGAGCAGTTCTTC.

The table lists this clonotype with many counts. The rearrangement uses TRBV4-3 and TRBJ1-2, with 7 bases lining up with TRBD1. With 1 base clipped from V and 5 bases from J, the junction kept 7 bases outside the gene matches. CDR1 and CDR2 from the germline V gene are LGHNA and YSLEER. The CDR3 covers 15 residues. As DNA, the CDR3 is TGCGCCAGCAGCCAAGTTGGACAGGAGATGTATGGCTACACCTTC. Protein: CASSQVGQEMYGYTF.

This clonotype was recorded a few times. The chain links TRBV7-8 to TRBJ2-1, with TRBD1 matching over 12 bases. Trimming cost V 4 bases and J 5 bases; bases outside gene matches: 3. The CDR3 covers 15 residues. Germline V gene lookup returns CDR1 SGHVS and CDR2 FQNEAQ. Here the CDR3 DNA reads TGTGCCAGCAGCTGGGGACAGGGGGCAGACAATGAGCAGTTCTTC. Encoded protein: CASSWGQGADNEQFF.

This clonotype was seen many times. The CDR3 loop is CASSEGARNQPQHF. The CDR3 DNA follows: TGTGCCAGCAGTGAGGGGGCGCGCAATCAGCCCCAGCATTTT. The chain joins TRBV27 to TRBJ1-5; 7 nucleotides match TRBD1. CDR3 length: 14 residues. J lost 2 bases, V lost 5 bases, and 3 bases had no gene match. CDR1 is MNHEY and CDR2 is SMNVEV in the germline V gene (reference sequence).

V and J are TRBV9 and TRBJ1-1; 8 nucleotides match TRBD1. Trimming took 0 bases from V and 4 from J; bases not matched to a gene: 8. Per the germline V gene, CDR1 is SGDLS and CDR2 is YYNGEE. The CDR3 sequence is 16 residues long. The CDR3 sequence: CASSVAGTGGPTEAFF. For the CDR3, the DNA is TGTGCCAGCAGCGTAGCGGGAACAGGGGGTCCCACTGAAGCTTTCTTT.

By sample share, this clonotype is medium-sized. This rearrangement joins TRBV29-1 to TRBJ2-5; weak D call: TRBD2 (6 bases). Germline CDR1 SQVTM, CDR2 ANQGSEA. Trimming left V 4 bases short and J 1 base short, with 16 bases between. The CDR3 has 15 amino acids. The CDR3 protein is CSVGELLALQETQYF. The CDR3, as DNA: TGCAGCGTTGGGGAATTACTAGCCCTCCAAGAGACCCAGTACTTC.

By share, this clonotype counts as medium-sized. The CDR3 loop reads CSADGYTF. The CDR3 coding sequence is TGCAGCGCTGATGGCTACACCTTC. The chain carries TRBV29-1 and TRBJ1-2; no clear D gene. Germline values: CDR1 SQVTM, CDR2 ANQGSEA. Trimming stripped 7 bases from V and 6 bases from J, with 3 bases between. This CDR3 is 8 amino acids long.